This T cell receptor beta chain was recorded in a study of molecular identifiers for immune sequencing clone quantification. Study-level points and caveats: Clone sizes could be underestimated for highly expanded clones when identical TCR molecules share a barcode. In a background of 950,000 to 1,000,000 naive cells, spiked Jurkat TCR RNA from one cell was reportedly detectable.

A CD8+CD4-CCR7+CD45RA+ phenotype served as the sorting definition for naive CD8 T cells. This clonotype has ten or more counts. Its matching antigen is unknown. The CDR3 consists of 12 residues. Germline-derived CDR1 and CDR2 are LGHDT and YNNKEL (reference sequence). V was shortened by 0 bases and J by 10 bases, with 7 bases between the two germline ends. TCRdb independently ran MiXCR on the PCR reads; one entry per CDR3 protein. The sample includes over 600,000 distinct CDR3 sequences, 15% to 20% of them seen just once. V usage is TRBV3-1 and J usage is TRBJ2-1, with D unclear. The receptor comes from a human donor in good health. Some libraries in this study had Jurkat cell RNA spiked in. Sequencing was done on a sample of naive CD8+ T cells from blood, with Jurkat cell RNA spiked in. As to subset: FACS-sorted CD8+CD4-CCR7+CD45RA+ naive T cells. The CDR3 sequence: CASSQDRREQFF. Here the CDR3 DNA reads TGTGCCAGCAGCCAAGATCGCAGAGAGCAGTTCTTC.